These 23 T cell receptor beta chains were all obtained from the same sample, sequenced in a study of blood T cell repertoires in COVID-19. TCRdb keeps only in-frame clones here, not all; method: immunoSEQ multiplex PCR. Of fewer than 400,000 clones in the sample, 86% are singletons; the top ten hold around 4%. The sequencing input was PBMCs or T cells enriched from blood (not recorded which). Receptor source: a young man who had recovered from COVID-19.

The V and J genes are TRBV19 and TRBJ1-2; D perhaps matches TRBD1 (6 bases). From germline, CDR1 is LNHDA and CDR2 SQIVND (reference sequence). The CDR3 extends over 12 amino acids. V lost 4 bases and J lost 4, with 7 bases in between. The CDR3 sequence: CASSNRVYGYTF. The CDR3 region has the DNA TGTGCCAGTAGTAACAGGGTCTATGGCTACACCTTC.

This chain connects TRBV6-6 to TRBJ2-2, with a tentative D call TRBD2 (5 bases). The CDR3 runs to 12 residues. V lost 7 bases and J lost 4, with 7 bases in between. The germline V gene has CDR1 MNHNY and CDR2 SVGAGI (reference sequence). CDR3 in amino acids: CASTGSTGELFF. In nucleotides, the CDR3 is TGTGCCAGCACTGGGAGCACCGGGGAGCTGTTTTTT.

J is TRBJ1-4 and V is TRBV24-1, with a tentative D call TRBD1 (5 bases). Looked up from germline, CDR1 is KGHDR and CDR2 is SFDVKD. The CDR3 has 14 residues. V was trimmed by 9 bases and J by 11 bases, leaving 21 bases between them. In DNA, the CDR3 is TGTGCCACCCCCCGGGATGGGGGGACGGGGAAACTGTTTTTT. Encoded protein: CATPRDGGTGKLFF.

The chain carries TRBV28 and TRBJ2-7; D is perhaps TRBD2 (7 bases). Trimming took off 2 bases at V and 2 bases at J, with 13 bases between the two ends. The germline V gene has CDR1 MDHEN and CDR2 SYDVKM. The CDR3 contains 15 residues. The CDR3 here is CASSLAGAQAYEQYF. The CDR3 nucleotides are TGTGCCAGCAGTTTAGCGGGGGCACAGGCCTACGAGCAGTACTTC. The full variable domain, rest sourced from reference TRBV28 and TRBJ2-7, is DVKVTQSSRYLVKRTGEKVFLECVQDMDHENMFWYRQDPGLGLRLIYFSYDVKMKEKGDIPEGYSVSREKKERFSLILESASTNQTSMYLCASSLAGAQAYEQYFGPGTRLTVT.

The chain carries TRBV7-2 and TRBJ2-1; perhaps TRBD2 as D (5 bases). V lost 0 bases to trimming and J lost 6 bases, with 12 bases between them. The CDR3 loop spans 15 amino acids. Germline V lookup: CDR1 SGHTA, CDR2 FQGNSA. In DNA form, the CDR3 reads TGTGCCAGCAGCTTAGCCCCCGGGAAAAGCAATGAGCAGTTCTTC. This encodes CASSLAPGKSNEQFF.

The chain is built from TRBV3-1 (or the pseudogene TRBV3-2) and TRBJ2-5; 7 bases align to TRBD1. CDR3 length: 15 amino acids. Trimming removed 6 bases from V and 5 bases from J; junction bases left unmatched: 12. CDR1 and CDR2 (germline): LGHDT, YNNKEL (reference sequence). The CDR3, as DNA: TGTGCCAGCAGTGGAAATCTCGGGGACAGTGAGACCCAGTACTTC. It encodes CASSGNLGDSETQYF.

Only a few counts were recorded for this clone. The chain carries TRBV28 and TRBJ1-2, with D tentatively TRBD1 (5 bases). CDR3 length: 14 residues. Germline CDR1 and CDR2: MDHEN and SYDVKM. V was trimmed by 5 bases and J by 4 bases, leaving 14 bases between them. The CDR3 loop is CASSVGGITYGYTF. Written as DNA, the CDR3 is TGTGCCAGCAGTGTCGGGGGAATTACCTATGGCTACACCTTC.

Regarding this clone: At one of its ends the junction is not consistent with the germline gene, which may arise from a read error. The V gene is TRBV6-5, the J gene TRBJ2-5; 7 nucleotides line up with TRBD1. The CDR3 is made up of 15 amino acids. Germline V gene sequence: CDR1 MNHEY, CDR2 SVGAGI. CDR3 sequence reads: CASTYEGATQETQYF. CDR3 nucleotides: TGTGCCAGCACTTACGAGGGGGCCACTCAAGAGACCCAGTACTTC.

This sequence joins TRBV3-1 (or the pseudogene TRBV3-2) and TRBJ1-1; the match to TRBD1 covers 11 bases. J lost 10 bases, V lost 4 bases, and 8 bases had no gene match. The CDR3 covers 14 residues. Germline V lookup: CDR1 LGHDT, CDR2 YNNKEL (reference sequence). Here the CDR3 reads CASSPGQGVGTAFF. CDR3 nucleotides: TGTGCCAGCAGCCCGGGACAGGGGGTAGGGACAGCTTTCTTT.

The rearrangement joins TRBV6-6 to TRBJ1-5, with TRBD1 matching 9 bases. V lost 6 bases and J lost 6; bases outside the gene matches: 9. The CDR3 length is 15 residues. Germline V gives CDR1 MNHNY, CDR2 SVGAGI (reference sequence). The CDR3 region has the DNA TGTGCCAGCAGAGCACAGGGGGCGAAGGGTCAGCCCCAGCATTTT. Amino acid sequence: CASRAQGAKGQPQHF.

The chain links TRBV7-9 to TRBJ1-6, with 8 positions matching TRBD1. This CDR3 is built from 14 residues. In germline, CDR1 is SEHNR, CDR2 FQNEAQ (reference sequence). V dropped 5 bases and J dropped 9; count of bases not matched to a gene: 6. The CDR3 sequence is CASSRDRGGSPLHF. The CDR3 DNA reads TGTGCCAGCAGCCGTGACAGGGGAGGTTCACCCCTCCACTTT.

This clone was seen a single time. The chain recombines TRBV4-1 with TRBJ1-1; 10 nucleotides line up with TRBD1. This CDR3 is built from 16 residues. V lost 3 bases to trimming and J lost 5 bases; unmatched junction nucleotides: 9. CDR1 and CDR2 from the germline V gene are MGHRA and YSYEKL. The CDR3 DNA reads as TGCGCCAGCAGCCACAAAAGGGGACAGGGGATAACTGAAGCTTTCTTT. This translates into CASSHKRGQGITEAFF.

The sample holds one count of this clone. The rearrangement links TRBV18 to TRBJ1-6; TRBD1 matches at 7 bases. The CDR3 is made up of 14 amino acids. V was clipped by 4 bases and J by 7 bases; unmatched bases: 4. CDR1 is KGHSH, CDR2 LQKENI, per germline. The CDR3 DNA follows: TGTGCCAGCTCACGACAGGGTTCCAATTCACCCCTCCACTTT. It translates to CASSRQGSNSPLHF.

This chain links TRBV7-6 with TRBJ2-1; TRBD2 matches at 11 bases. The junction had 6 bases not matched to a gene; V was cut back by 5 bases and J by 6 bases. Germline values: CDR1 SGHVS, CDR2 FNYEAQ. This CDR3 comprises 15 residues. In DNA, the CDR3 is TGTGCCAGCAGCCCGGGACTAGCGGTTACCAATGAGCAGTTCTTC. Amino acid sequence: CASSPGLAVTNEQFF.

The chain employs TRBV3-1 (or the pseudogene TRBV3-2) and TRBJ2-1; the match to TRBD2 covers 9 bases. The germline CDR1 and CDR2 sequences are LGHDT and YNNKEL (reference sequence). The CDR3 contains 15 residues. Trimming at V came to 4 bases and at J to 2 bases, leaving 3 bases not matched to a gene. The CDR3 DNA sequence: TGTGCCAGCAGCCCGTCTAGCGGGGCCTACAATGAGCAGTTCTTC. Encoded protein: CASSPSSGAYNEQFF.

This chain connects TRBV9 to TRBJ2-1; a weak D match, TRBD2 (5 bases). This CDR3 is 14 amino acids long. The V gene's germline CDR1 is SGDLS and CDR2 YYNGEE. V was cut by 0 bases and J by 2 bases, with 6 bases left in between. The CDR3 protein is CASSVGGTYNEQFF. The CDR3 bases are TGTGCCAGCAGCGTAGGAGGGACCTACAATGAGCAGTTCTTC.

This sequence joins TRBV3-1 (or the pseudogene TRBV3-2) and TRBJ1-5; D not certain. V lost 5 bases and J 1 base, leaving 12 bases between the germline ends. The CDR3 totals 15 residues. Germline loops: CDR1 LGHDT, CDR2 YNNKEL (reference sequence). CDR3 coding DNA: TGTGCCAGCAGCGACACCGCGACGAGCAATCAGCCCCAGCATTTT. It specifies CASSDTATSNQPQHF.

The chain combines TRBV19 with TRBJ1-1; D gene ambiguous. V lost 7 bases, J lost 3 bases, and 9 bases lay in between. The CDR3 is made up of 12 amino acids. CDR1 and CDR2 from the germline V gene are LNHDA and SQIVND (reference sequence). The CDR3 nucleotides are TGTGCCAGTAATTGGGCCGACACTGAAGCTTTCTTT. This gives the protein CASNWADTEAFF.

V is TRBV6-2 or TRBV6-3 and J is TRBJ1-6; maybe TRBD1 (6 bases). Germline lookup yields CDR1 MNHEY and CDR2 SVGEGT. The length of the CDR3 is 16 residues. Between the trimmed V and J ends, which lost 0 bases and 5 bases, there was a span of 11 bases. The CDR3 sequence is CASSYSRTAHNSPLHF. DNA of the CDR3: TGTGCCAGCAGTTACTCGAGGACAGCCCATAATTCACCCCTCCACTTT.

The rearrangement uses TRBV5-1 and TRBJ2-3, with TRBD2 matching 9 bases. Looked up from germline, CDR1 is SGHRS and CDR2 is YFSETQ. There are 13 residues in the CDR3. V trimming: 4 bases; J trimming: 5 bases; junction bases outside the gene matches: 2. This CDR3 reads CASSTAGGDTQYF. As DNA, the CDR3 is TGCGCCAGCAGCACAGCGGGAGGAGATACGCAGTATTTT.

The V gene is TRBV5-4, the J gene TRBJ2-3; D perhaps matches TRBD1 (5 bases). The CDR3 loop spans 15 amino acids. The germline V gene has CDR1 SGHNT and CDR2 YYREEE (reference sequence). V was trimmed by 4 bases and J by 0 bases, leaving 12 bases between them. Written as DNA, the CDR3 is TGTGCCAGCAGCGGGATGGGGCCGAGCACAGATACGCAGTATTTT. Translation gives CASSGMGPSTDTQYF. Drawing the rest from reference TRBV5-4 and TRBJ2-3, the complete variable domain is ETGVTQSPTHLIKTRGQQVTLRCSSQSGHNTVSWYQQALGQGPQFIFQYYREEENGRGNFPPRFSGLQFPNYSSELNVNALELDDSALYLCASSGMGPSTDTQYFGPGTRLTVL.

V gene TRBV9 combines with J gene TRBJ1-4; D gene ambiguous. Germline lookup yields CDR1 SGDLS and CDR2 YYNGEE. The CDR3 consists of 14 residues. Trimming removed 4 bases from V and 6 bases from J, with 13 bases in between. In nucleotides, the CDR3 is TGTGCCAGCAGCCCCCGAGGAAGAGATGAAAAACTGTTTTTT. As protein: CASSPRGRDEKLFF.

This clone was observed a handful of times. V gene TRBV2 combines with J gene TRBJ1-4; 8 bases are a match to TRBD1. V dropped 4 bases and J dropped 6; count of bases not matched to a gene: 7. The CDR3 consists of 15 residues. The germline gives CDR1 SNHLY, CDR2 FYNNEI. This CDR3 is CASSVARGRHEKLFF. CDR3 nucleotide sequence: TGTGCCAGCAGTGTTGCCAGGGGGCGGCATGAAAAACTGTTTTTT.